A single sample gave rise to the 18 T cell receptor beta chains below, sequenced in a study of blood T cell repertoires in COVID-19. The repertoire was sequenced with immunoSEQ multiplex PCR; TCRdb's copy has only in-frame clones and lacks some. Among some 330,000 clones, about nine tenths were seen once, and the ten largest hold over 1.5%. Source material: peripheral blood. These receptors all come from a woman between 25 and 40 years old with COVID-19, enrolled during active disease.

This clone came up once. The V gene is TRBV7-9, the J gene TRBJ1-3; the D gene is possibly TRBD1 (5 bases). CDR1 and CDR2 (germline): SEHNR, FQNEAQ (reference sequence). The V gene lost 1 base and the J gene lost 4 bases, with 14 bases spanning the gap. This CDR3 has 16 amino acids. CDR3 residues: CASSLVGQMGGNTIYF. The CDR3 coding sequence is TGTGCCAGCAGCTTAGTTGGACAAATGGGGGGAAACACCATATATTTT. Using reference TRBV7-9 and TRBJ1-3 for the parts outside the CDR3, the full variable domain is DTGVSQNPRHKITKRGQNVTFRCDPISEHNRLYWYRQTLGQGPEFLTYFQNEAQLEKSRLLSDRFSAERPKGSFSTLEIQRTEQGDSAMYLCASSLVGQMGGNTIYFGEGSWLTVV.

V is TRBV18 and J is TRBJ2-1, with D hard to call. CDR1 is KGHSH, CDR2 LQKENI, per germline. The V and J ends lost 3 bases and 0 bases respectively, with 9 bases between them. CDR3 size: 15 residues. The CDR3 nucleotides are TGTGCCAGCTCACCTCCTACGAGCTCCTACAATGAGCAGTTCTTC. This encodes CASSPPTSSYNEQFF.

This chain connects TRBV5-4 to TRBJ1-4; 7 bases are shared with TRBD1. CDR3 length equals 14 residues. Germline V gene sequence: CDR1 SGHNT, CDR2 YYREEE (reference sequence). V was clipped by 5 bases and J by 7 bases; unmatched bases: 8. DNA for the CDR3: TGTGCCAGCAGTCTACAGGGGAGTACTGAAAAACTGTTTTTT. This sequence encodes CASSLQGSTEKLFF.

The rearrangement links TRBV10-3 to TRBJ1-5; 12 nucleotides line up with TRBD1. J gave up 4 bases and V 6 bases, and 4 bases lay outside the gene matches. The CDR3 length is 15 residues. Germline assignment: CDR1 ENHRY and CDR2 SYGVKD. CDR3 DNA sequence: TGTGCCATCAGAAAGGGACAGGGGGCAAATCAGCCCCAGCATTTT. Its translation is CAIRKGQGANQPQHF.

The CDR3 nucleotides read TGTGCCAGCAGCCCACGATCTAGCGGGGGGATGACAGATACGCAGTATTTT. This codes for CASSPRSSGGMTDTQYF. This chain joins TRBV7-2 and TRBJ2-3; TRBD2 aligns across 11 bases. The CDR3 runs to 17 residues. V shed 5 bases and J 3 bases; nucleotides not matched to a gene: 10. CDR1 and CDR2 from the germline V gene are SGHTA and FQGNSA.

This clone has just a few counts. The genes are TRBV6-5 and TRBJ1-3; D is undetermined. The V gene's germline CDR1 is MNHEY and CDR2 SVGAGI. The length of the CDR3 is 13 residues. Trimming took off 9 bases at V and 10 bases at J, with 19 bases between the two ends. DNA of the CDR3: TGTGCCAGTATAGCCCCTTCGAGAGGGACCATATATTTT. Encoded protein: CASIAPSRGTIYF.

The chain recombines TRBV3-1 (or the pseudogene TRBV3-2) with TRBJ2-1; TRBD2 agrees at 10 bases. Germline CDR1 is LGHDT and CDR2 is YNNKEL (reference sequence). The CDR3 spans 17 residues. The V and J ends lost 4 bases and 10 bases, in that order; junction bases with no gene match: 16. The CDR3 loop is CASSPNLGTSAQGEQFF. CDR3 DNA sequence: TGTGCCAGCAGCCCGAACCTGGGGACTAGCGCGCAGGGGGAGCAGTTCTTC.

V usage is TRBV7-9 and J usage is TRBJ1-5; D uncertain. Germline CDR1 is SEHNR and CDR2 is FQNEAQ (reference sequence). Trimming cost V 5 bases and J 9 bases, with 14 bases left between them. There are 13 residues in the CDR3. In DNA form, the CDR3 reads TGTGCCAGCAGCCGCGAGGGCCGGGTGCCCCAGCATTTT. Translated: CASSREGRVPQHF. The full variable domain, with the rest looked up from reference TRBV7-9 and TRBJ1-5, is DTGVSQNPRHKITKRGQNVTFRCDPISEHNRLYWYRQTLGQGPEFLTYFQNEAQLEKSRLLSDRFSAERPKGSFSTLEIQRTEQGDSAMYLCASSREGRVPQHFGDGTRLSIL.

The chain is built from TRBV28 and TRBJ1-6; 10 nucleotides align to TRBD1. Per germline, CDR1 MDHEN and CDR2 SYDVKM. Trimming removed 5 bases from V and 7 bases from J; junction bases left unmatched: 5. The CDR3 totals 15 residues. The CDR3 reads CASSVPGQGNSPLHF. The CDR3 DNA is TGTGCCAGCAGTGTTCCGGGACAGGGGAATTCACCCCTCCACTTT.

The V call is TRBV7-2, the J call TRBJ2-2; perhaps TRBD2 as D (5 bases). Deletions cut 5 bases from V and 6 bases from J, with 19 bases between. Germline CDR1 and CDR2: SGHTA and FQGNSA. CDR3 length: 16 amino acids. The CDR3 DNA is TGTGCCAGCAGCCCCAGGACGAGGGCAGGAGCCGGGGAGCTGTTTTTT. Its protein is CASSPRTRAGAGELFF.

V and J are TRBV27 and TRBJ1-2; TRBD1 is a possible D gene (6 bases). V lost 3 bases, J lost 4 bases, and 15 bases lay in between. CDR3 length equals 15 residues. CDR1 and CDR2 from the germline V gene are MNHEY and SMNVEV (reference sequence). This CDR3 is CASSLSEDRLYGYTF. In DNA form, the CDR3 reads TGTGCCAGCAGTTTGTCCGAGGACAGACTCTATGGCTACACCTTC.

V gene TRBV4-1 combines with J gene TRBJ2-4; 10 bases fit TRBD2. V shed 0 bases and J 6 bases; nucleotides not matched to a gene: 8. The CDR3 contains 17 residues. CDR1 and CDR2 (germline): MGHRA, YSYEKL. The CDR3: CASSQDVSGGAGNIQYF. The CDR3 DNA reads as TGCGCCAGCAGCCAAGATGTAAGCGGGGGGGCCGGAAACATTCAGTACTTC.

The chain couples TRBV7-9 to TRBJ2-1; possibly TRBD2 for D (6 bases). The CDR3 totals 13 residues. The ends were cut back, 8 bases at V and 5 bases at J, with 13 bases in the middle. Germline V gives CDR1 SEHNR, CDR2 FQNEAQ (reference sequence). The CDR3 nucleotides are TGTGCCAGCGGGGGGTACCCCAACAATGAGCAGTTCTTC. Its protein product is CASGGYPNNEQFF.

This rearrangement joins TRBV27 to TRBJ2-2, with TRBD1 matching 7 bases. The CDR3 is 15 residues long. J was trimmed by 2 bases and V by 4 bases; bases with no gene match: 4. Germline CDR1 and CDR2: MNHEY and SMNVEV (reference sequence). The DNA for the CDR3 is TGTGCCAGCAGTTGGGGACAGACTAACACCGGGGAGCTGTTTTTT. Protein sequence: CASSWGQTNTGELFF.

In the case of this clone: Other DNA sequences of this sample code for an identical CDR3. CDR3 protein: CASSLRSNQPQHF. CDR3 nucleotides: TGTGCCAGCAGTCTTCGTAGCAATCAGCCCCAGCATTTT. The chain is built from TRBV7-2 and TRBJ1-5; D is ambiguous. Germline CDR1 is SGHTA and CDR2 is FQGNSA. The V and J ends lost 6 bases and 0 bases respectively, with 6 bases between them. The CDR3 length is 13 residues.

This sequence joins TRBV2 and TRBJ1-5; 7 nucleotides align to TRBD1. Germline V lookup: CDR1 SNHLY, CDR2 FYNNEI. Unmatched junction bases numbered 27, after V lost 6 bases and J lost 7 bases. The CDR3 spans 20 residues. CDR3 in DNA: TGTGCCAGCAGCCTCCGGGGTGGGGTCACAGCAGGGGGTTTAGTCCAGCCCCAGCATTTT. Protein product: CASSLRGGVTAGGLVQPQHF.

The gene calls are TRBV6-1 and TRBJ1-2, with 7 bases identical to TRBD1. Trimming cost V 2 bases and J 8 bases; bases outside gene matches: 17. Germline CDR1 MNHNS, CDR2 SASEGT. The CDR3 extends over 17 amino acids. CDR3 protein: CASSERLGQWAPGGYTF. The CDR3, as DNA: TGTGCCAGCAGTGAACGTCTGGGACAGTGGGCCCCGGGGGGCTACACCTTC.

CDR3 nucleotides: TGTGCCAGCAGCCGGTCAGGGACAGGGGGCGGATTTAATGAAAAACTGTTTTTT. Translated: CASSRSGTGGGFNEKLFF. The chain links TRBV13 to TRBJ1-4; TRBD1 agrees at 12 bases. The CDR3 consists of 18 residues. Germline trimming cut 5 bases from V and 4 bases from J; bases unmatched to any gene: 11. The germline CDR1 and CDR2 sequences are PRHDT and FYEKMQ (reference sequence). Full variable domain (missing parts from reference TRBV13 and TRBJ1-4): AAGVIQSPRHLIKEKRETATLKCYPIPRHDTVYWYQQGPGQDPQFLISFYEKMQSDKGSIPDRFSAQQFSDYHSELNMSSLELGDSALYFCASSRSGTGGGFNEKLFFGSGTQLSVL.